The following is a T cell receptor (beta chain) sequence with its context. This entry is derived from a study of blood T cell repertoires in COVID-19. Germline CDR1 is DFQATT and CDR2 is SNEGSKA (reference sequence). Trimming pared 7 bases from V and 3 bases from J, leaving 10 bases between. This CDR3 has 11 residues. Some clones are missing from TCRdb's copy, which holds only in-frame ones; the method was immunoSEQ multiplex PCR. This table holds around 260,000 clones, roughly 85% found once. The receptor was derived from a woman in her 30s who had recovered from COVID-19. V and J are TRBV20-1 and TRBJ2-7, with D uncertain. Sample: PBMCs or T cells enriched from blood (not recorded which). DNA for the CDR3: TGCAGTGTGTTGTCGGGCTACGAGCAGTACTTC. Protein product: CSVLSGYEQYF.